This TCR beta chain was sequenced in a study of blood T cell repertoires in COVID-19 (dated by TCRdb to about 2020). About the full investigation: The collaborator samples originated in the United States, Italy and Spain and spanned the acute and convalescent phases of COVID-19. Where available, HLA class I and class II types were taken from metadata supplied by the sample provider and were not determined by assay-based typing. The material from the prospective study consisted of cDNA or gDNA derived from T cells, B-cell-depleted T cells, or PBMCs. A freely available public database, intended as a resource for researchers studying the immune response to SARS-CoV-2, is where the repertoires were released. The samples were drawn from two sources: the first 160 participants of the ongoing ImmuneRACE study, and 1,200 or so subjects contributed by 6 global collaborators. Sample metadata almost always included a de-identified subject ID, COVID-19 status, age in years and sex. Subjects who had been exposed to COVID-19, were actively infected with it, or had recovered from it provided the deeply sampled blood TCRbeta repertoires that made up the dataset. General conclusions and limits of the study: Clinical and demographic metadata were provided uncurated, with the amount varying by source and participant.

The CDR3, cysteine through phenylalanine, is 16 amino acids long. This entry keeps only the CDR3 DNA: 48 bases, framed from base 1. CDR1 and CDR2 are drawn from the germline V gene: SGHDT, YYEEEE. The germline V and J ends show losses of 5 bases and 5 bases respectively, and no gene match explains 14 bases of the junction. This clone was seen at least ten times. What this receptor recognizes is not known. Base-call qualities are not available, and no considerably larger clone is one nucleotide away. The immunoSEQ Assay, a bias-controlled multiplex PCR, was used to amplify TCRbeta CDR3 regions from genomic DNA. Per the original workflow: Nucleated cell counts per sample were estimated from amplification of reference gene primers within the assay. Sequence reads were collapsed and filtered to measure the absolute abundance of every unique TCRbeta CDR3 rearrangement. For each sample, productive Simpson clonality was calculated as the square root of Simpson's diversity index over productive rearrangements. Sourced from immuneACCESS, this table was stored by TCRdb with only in-frame sequences that have V and J called. A share of the clones is absent; for the studies checked, an unresolved V gene accounts for under half, and the remainder has no known explanation. The V and J calls and clone size are taken from that table; D and trimming were inferred from the DNA. Here the sample has about 80,000 clones; approximately 83% occur a single time. Together, the top ten hold roughly 9% of the sample.

Collaborating institutions collected whole blood in K2EDTA tubes following their own protocols. Collaborator samples were shipped for TCRbeta analysis as frozen whole blood, isolated PBMCs, or DNA extracted from either sample type. The sequence was obtained from a human donor in a cohort sampled during active COVID-19. The sample was peripheral blood. The receptor chain draws on TRBV5-6 and TRBJ2-5; 8 of the junction bases match TRBD2. The CDR3 in this case is CASSPIGGGGPETQYF. The DNA sequence is TGTGCCAGCAGTCCGATTGGAGGCGGGGGGCCTGAGACCCAGTACTTC.